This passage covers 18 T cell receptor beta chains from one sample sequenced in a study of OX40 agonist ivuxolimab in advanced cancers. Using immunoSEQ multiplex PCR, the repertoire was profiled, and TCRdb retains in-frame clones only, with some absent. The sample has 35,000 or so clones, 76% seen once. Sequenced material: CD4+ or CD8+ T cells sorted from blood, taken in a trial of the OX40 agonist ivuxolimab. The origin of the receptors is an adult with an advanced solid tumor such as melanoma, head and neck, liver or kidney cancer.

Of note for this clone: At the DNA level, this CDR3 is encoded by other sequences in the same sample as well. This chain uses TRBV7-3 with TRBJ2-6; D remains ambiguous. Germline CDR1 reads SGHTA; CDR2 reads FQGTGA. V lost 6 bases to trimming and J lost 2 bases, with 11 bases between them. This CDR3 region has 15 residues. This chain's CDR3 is CASSQYLPGANVLTF. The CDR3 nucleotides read TGTGCCAGCAGTCAGTACCTACCTGGGGCCAACGTCCTGACTTTC. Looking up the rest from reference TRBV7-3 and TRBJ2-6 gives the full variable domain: GAGVSQTPSNKVTEKGKYVELRCDPISGHTALYWYRQSLGQGPEFLIYFQGTGAADDSGLPNDRFFAVRPEGSVSTLKIQRTERGDSAVYLCASSQYLPGANVLTFGAGSRLTVL.

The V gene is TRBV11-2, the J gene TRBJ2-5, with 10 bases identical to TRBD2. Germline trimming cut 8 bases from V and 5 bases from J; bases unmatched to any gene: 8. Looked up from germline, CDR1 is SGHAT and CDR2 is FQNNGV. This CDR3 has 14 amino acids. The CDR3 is CASGERGGLETQYF. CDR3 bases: TGTGCCAGCGGAGAGCGGGGGGGCCTTGAGACCCAGTACTTC.

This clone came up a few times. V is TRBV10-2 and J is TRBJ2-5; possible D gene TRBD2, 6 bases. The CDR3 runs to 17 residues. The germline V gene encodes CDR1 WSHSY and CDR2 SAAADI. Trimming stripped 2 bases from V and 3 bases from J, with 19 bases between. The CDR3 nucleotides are TGCGCCAGCAGTGAGGATTGGAGGGAATGGGGCAAAGAGACCCAGTACTTC. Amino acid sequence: CASSEDWREWGKETQYF.

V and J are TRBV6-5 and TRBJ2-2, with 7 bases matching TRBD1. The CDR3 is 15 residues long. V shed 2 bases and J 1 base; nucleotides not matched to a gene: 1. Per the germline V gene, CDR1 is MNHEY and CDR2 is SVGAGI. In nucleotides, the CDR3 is TGTGCCAGCAGTTACAGGGGGCGGAACACCGGGGAGCTGTTTTTT. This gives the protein CASSYRGRNTGELFF.

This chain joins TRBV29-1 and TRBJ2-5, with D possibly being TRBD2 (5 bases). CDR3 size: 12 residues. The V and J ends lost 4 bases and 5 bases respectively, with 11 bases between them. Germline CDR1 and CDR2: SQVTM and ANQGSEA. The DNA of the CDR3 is TGCAGCGTTGTCCCGAGGGCCGAGACCCAGTACTTC. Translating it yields CSVVPRAETQYF.

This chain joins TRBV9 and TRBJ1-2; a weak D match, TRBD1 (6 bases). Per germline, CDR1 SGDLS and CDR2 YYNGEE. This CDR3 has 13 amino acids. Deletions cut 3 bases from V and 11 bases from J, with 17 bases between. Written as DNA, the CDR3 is TGTGCCAGCAGCGCGGGTCCAGGGGAGGGGTACACCTTC. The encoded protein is CASSAGPGEGYTF.

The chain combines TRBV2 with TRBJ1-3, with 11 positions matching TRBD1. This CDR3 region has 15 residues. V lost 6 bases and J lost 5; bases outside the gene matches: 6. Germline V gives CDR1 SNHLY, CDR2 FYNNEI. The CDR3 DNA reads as TGTGCCAGCAGGGATAGGACAGGGGGCCGAAACACCATATATTTT. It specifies CASRDRTGGRNTIYF.

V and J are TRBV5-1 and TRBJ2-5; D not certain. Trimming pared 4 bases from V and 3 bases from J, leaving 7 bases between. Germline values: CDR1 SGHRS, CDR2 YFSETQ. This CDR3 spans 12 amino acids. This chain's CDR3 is CASSPQKETQYF. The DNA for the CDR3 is TGCGCCAGCAGCCCTCAAAAAGAGACCCAGTACTTC.

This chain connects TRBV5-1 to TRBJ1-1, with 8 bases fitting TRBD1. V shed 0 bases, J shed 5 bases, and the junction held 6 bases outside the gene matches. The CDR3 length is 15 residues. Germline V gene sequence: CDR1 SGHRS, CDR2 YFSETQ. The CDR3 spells CASSLGAGGRTEAFF. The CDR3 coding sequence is TGCGCCAGCAGCTTGGGTGCAGGGGGCCGGACTGAAGCTTTCTTT.

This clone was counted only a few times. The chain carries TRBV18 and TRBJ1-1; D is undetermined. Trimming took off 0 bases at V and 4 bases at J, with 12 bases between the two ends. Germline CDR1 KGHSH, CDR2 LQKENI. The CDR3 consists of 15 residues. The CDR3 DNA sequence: TGTGCCAGCTCACCACCGATAGCCCGGAGCACTGAAGCTTTCTTT. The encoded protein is CASSPPIARSTEAFF.

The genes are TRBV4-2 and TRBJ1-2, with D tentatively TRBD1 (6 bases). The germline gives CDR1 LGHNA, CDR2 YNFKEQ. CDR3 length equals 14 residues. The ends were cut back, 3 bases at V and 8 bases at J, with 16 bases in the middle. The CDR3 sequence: CASSQSTGAGGYTF. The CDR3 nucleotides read TGTGCCAGCAGCCAGTCCACGGGGGCAGGGGGCTACACCTTC.

The CDR3 spells CASLILQGGNSPLHF. The CDR3 nucleotides read TGTGCCAGTCTAATCCTTCAGGGTGGAAATTCACCCCTCCACTTT. The chain is built from TRBV6-1 and TRBJ1-6, with D perhaps TRBD1 (5 bases). Germline V gene lookup returns CDR1 MNHNS and CDR2 SASEGT. V was cut by 9 bases and J by 7 bases, with 19 bases left in between. CDR3 length: 15 residues.

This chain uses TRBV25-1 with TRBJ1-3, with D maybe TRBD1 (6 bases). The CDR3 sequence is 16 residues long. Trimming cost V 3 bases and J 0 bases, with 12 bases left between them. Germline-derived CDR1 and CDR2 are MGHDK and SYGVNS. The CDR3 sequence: CASSDQGLHSGNTIYF. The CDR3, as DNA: TGTGCCAGCAGTGATCAGGGGCTCCACTCTGGAAACACCATATATTTT.

CDR3 in amino acids: CAISVGDEETQYF. The CDR3, as DNA: TGTGCCATCAGTGTCGGGGACGAAGAGACCCAGTACTTC. The chain is built from TRBV10-3 and TRBJ2-5; TRBD1 or TRBD2 may be the D gene (5 bases each). CDR1 ENHRY and CDR2 SYGVKD come from the germline V gene. V lost 4 bases to trimming and J lost 3 bases, with 9 bases between them. CDR3 length equals 13 residues.

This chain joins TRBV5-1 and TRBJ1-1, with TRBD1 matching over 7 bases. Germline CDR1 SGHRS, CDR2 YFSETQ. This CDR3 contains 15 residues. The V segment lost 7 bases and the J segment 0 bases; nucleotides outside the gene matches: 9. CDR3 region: CASGRAGGMNTEAFF. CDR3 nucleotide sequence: TGCGCCAGCGGGAGAGCAGGGGGGATGAACACTGAAGCTTTCTTT.

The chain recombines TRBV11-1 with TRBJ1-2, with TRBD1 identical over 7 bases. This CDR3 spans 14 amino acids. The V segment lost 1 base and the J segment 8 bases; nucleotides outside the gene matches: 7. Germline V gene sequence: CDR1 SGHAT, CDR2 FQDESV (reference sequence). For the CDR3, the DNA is TGTGCCAGCAGCTTAGGCACAGGGGATGGAGGCTACACCTTC. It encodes CASSLGTGDGGYTF. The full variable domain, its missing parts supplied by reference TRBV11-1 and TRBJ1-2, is EAEVAQSPRYKITEKSQAVAFWCDPISGHATLYWYRQILGQGPELLVQFQDESVVDDSQLPKDRFSAERLKGVDSTLKIQPAELGDSAMYLCASSLGTGDGGYTFGSGTRLTVV.

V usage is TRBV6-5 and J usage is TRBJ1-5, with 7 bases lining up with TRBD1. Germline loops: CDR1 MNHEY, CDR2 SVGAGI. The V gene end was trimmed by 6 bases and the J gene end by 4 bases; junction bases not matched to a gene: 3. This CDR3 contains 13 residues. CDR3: CASSTGVNQPQHF. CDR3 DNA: TGTGCCAGCAGCACAGGGGTGAATCAGCCCCAGCATTTT.

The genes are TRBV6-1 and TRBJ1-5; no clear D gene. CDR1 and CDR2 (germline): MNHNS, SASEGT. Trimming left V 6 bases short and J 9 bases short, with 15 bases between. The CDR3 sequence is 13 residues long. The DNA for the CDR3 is TGTGCCAGCAGGACCTCGGACTTGGGGCCCCAGCATTTT. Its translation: CASRTSDLGPQHF.